This T cell receptor beta chain was captured in a study of tissue T cells after allogeneic stem cell transplantation. This clone was detected only a few times. Its specificity is not known. Gene names and germline match the mouse. The read comes to an end 1 residue before the CDR3 does, leaving the germline J gene to fill in the end. Additional DNA sequences in this sample encode the identical CDR3. Libraries were prepared by immunoSEQ multiplex PCR; TCRdb keeps only in-frame clonotypes and omits some of them. Of about 48,000 clones detected, roughly 75% appear once; the ten largest clones hold about 0.7%. Findings and caveats of the study: TCR repertoires tracked anatomic similarity, regardless of disease or transplant status.

With V trimmed by 0 bases and J by 4 bases, 3 bases remained unmatched. This CDR3 has 15 amino acids. Per the germline V gene, CDR1 is LGHNA and CDR2 is YSYQKL. This sequence was found in a pool of C57BL/6 mice in good health. The rearrangement uses TRBV2 and TRBJ2-7, with 10 bases aligning to TRBD2. The sequenced material came from sorted cells pooled from one or two spleens. Incomplete CDR3 DNA: TGTGCCAGCAGCCAAGACCGGGACTGGGGTTATGAACAGTAC. It is translated as CASSQDRDWGYEQY. Given in full, the CDR3 is CASSQDRDWGYEQYF.